These 15 T cell receptor beta chains were sequenced from one sample in a study of long-term antiretroviral therapy in people with HIV. Runs used v3.0 of the immunoSEQ assay and were done at survey level. Produced via immunoSEQ multiplex PCR; TCRdb's table is partial and in-frame only. The data show 15,000 to 20,000 clones, about four fifths seen once. This sample comprised unsorted PBMCs, obtained 0.6 years after starting antiretroviral therapy. Receptors were obtained from a woman in her late teens or twenties with HIV.

The chain recombines TRBV2 with TRBJ2-7, with D uncertain. The germline V gene has CDR1 SNHLY and CDR2 FYNNEI. The CDR3 contains 11 residues. V was trimmed by 7 bases and J by 6 bases, leaving 10 bases between them. CDR3 amino acids: CASTLTFEQYF. The CDR3 nucleotides read TGTGCCAGCACCCTCACGTTCGAGCAGTACTTC.

The rearrangement joins TRBV15 to TRBJ2-7; D gene uncertain. This CDR3 contains 16 residues. The germline CDR1 and CDR2 sequences are LNHNV and YYDKDF (reference sequence). Trimming removed 0 bases from V and 4 bases from J, with 16 bases in between. The CDR3 loop is CATSREIMNLAYEQYF. CDR3 nucleotides: TGTGCCACCAGCAGAGAAATTATGAATTTGGCTTACGAGCAGTACTTC. Together with reference TRBV15 and TRBJ2-7, the CDR3 gives the full variable domain: DAMVIQNPRYQVTQFGKPVTLSCSQTLNHNVMYWYQQKSSQAPKLLFHYYDKDFNNEADTPDNFQSRRPNTSFCFLDIRSPGLGDTAMYLCATSREIMNLAYEQYFGPGTRLTVT.

The chain joins TRBV13 to TRBJ2-3; 9 bases line up with TRBD2. CDR3 length: 17 residues. Germline V gives CDR1 PRHDT, CDR2 FYEKMQ (reference sequence). Trimming removed 3 bases from V and 0 bases from J; junction bases left unmatched: 7. This CDR3 is CASSFGGRASSTDTQYF. The CDR3 DNA sequence: TGTGCCAGCAGCTTCGGCGGGAGGGCCTCTAGCACAGATACGCAGTATTTT.

The chain uses TRBV6-6 and TRBJ2-7; 10 bases fit TRBD1. J gave up 4 bases and V 0 bases, and 3 bases lay outside the gene matches. CDR1 is MNHNY, CDR2 SVGAGI, per germline (reference sequence). The length of the CDR3 is 15 residues. CDR3 coding DNA: TGTGCCAGCAGTTACTCCGGACAGGGGGGGTACGAGCAGTACTTC. This encodes CASSYSGQGGYEQYF.

The chain joins TRBV2 to TRBJ1-1; no clear D gene. V dropped 5 bases and J dropped 0 bases, with 7 bases sitting between them. This CDR3 is built from 13 residues. Germline CDR1 is SNHLY and CDR2 is FYNNEI. The CDR3 sequence is CASSNQVNTEAFF. DNA for the CDR3: TGTGCCAGCAGTAATCAGGTGAACACTGAAGCTTTCTTT.

The chain joins TRBV4-3 to TRBJ2-7; possible D gene TRBD1, 5 bases. V was shortened by 1 base and J by 2 bases, with 9 bases between the two germline ends. CDR3 size: 14 residues. The germline gives CDR1 LGHNA, CDR2 YSLEER. This CDR3 is CASSQATGPYEQYF. DNA of the CDR3: TGCGCCAGCAGCCAAGCCACAGGACCCTACGAGCAGTACTTC.

This CDR3 reads CASNQGLAGNRELFF. In DNA form, the CDR3 reads TGTGCCAGCAACCAAGGACTAGCGGGCAACCGGGAGCTGTTTTTT. The gene calls are TRBV5-4 and TRBJ2-2, with 11 positions matching TRBD2. V lost 6 bases to trimming and J lost 9 bases; unmatched junction nucleotides: 10. This CDR3 spans 15 amino acids. The germline gives CDR1 SGHNT, CDR2 YYREEE (reference sequence). Complete variable domain (other parts from reference TRBV5-4 and TRBJ2-2): ETGVTQSPTHLIKTRGQQVTLRCSSQSGHNTVSWYQQALGQGPQFIFQYYREEENGRGNFPPRFSGLQFPNYSSELNVNALELDDSALYLCASNQGLAGNRELFFGEGSRLTVL.

On this clone itself: One junction end disagrees with the germline gene, perhaps due to a read error. CDR3 residues: CANSRGDNMNTEAFF. The CDR3 bases are TGTGCCAACAGTAGGGGGGACAACATGAACACTGAAGCTTTCTTT. The chain links TRBV6-6 to TRBJ1-1; TRBD1 might be the D (6 bases). Germline loops: CDR1 MNHNY, CDR2 SVGAGI (reference sequence). CDR3 length: 15 residues.

In its sample, this clone was seen a few times. The rearrangement links TRBV4-2 to TRBJ1-2, with TRBD1 matching over 8 bases. Germline V gene data show CDR1 as LGHNA and CDR2 as YNFKEQ. The CDR3 has 15 amino acids. V trimming: 1 base; J trimming: 3 bases; junction bases outside the gene matches: 4. The CDR3 coding sequence is TGTGCCAGCAGCCAAGCCCCACAGGGGGACTATGGCTACACCTTC. This translates into CASSQAPQGDYGYTF.

V and J are TRBV6-1 and TRBJ1-1; a possible D gene is TRBD1 (6 bases). V was cut by 6 bases and J by 0 bases, with 8 bases left in between. CDR3 size: 13 residues. Germline lookup yields CDR1 MNHNS and CDR2 SASEGT. In DNA, the CDR3 is TGTGCCAGCAGGCACAGGGTGAACACTGAAGCTTTCTTT. This codes for CASRHRVNTEAFF.

The chain is built from TRBV15 and TRBJ1-3, with D hard to call. V lost 0 bases to trimming and J lost 0 bases, with 9 bases between them. There are 16 residues in the CDR3. Germline V gene sequence: CDR1 LNHNV, CDR2 YYDKDF (reference sequence). The CDR3 bases are TGTGCCACCAGCAGAGATAACGGCTTCTCTGGAAACACCATATATTTT. Amino acids: CATSRDNGFSGNTIYF.

The gene calls are TRBV28 and TRBJ1-5; unclear D gene. Germline loops: CDR1 MDHEN, CDR2 SYDVKM. V lost 8 bases and J lost 3, with 8 bases in between. The CDR3 spans 12 residues. The CDR3 region is CASQEVNQPQHF. Here the CDR3 DNA reads TGTGCCAGCCAGGAGGTCAATCAGCCCCAGCATTTT.

Only a few counts were recorded for this clone. The J gene is TRBJ2-1, the V gene TRBV5-6, with 11 bases fitting TRBD2. This CDR3 contains 17 residues. Trimming took 4 bases from V and 6 from J; bases not matched to a gene: 12. From germline, CDR1 is SGHDT and CDR2 YYEEEE. CDR3 loop: CASSPGTSGGGANEQFF. DNA of the CDR3: TGTGCCAGCAGCCCCGGGACTAGCGGCGGGGGGGCCAATGAGCAGTTCTTC.

The chain combines TRBV11-2 with TRBJ1-6; D is ambiguous. The CDR3 extends over 15 amino acids. The V end was cut by 6 bases, the J end by 6 bases, with 15 bases between. From germline, CDR1 is SGHAT and CDR2 FQNNGV. CDR3 in DNA: TGTGCCAGCAGTGCCGACCTAAAAACTAATTCACCCCTCCACTTT. It is translated as CASSADLKTNSPLHF.

This clone was counted only a few times. The chain is built from TRBV10-1 and TRBJ1-6; 9 bases are a match to TRBD1. The CDR3 contains 14 residues. V lost 10 bases to trimming and J lost 7 bases; unmatched junction nucleotides: 8. Germline V gene data show CDR1 as WNHNN and CDR2 as SYGVQD (reference sequence). The chain's CDR3 is CATPGQGSNSPLHF. CDR3 sequence (DNA): TGCGCCACCCCGGGACAGGGCTCGAATTCACCCCTCCACTTT.